This TCR beta chain was retrieved from a study of cytomegalovirus exposure and HLA in healthy donors. It was with 60 Vbeta and 13 Jbeta primers that the PCR ran. TCRdb's table, derived via immunoSEQ multiplex PCR, lists solely in-frame clones and lacks some. The repertoire consists of about 270,000 clones, with 80% to 90% occurring once and the leading ten covering around 4%. On this clone: The antigen remains undetermined.

Study-wide results and caveats: The authors later found TCR association rates varying by HLA locus, with DRB1 most and HLA-C fewest. Some TCR beta chains (more than 150 of them) were listed as cytomegalovirus-associated. Later analysis indicated greater clonal expansion among HLA-associated TCR beta chains than among equally common other chains.

CDR1 and CDR2 from the germline V gene are MNHNS and SASEGT. The CDR3 has 15 amino acids. J lost 2 bases, V lost 1 base, and 2 bases had no gene match. V usage is TRBV6-1 and J usage is TRBJ2-7; 10 bases fit TRBD2. The sequence was collected from a man aged 35 to 55 in good health and CMV-seropositive. Sequencing input: PBMCs. The chain's CDR3 is CASSEGLAGAYEQYF. CDR3 DNA: TGTGCCAGCAGTGAAGGGCTAGCGGGAGCCTACGAGCAGTACTTC.